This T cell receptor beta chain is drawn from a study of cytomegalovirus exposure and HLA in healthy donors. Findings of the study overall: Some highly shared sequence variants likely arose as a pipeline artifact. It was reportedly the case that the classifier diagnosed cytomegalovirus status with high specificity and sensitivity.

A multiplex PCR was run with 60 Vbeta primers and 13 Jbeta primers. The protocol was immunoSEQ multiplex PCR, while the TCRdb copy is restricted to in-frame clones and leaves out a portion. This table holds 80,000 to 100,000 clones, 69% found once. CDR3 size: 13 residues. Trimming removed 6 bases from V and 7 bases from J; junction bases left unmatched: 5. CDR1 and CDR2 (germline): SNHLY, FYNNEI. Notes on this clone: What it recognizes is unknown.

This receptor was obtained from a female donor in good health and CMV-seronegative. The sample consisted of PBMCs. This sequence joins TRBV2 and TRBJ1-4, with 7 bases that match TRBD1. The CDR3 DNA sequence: TGTGCCAGCAGGAGGGACAGCGGTGAAAAACTGTTTTTT. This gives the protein CASRRDSGEKLFF.